A selection of T cell receptor beta chains follows, all from one sample in a study of T cell repertoires in cytomegalovirus infection. Their antigen targets remain unknown. TCRdb itself ran the reads through MiXCR, one entry per CDR3 protein. This sample has hundreds of thousands of distinct CDR3 sequences, with 25% to 35% found just once. The source material was cultured PBMCs, sampled from culture after CMV antigen stimulation. These receptors all stem from a human donor in good health (CMV status not recorded). Some clones in this sample may be carry-over from other donors' samples. The CDR3 runs from the conserved cysteine through the conserved F or W. The D gene is left open where the match is weak.

d_call: NA
v_call: TRBV6-5
j_call: TRBJ1-2
cdr3_aa: CASSYSSGEAYNYGYTF

d_call: NA
v_call: TRBV28
j_call: TRBJ2-7
cdr3_aa: CASNTLWEVSSYEQYF

d_call: TRBD2
v_call: TRBV12-3/TRBV12-4
j_call: TRBJ2-2
cdr3_aa: CASSFAGGPTGELFF

d_call: NA
v_call: TRBV7-9
j_call: TRBJ1-4
cdr3_aa: CASSLSSGDNEKLFF

d_call: NA
v_call: TRBV10-3
j_call: TRBJ2-2
cdr3_aa: CAISALVAQDTGELFF

d_call: TRBD2
v_call: TRBV20-1
j_call: TRBJ2-2
cdr3_aa: CSARTSENTGELFF

d_call: NA
v_call: TRBV6-6
j_call: TRBJ1-1
cdr3_aa: CASSLDPPGTEAFF

d_call: TRBD2
v_call: TRBV12-3/TRBV12-4
j_call: TRBJ2-3
cdr3_aa: CASSSRGAGGTDTQYF

d_call: TRBD1
v_call: TRBV6-2/TRBV6-3
j_call: TRBJ2-2
cdr3_aa: CASSYSRGPNTGELFF

d_call: TRBD2
v_call: TRBV29-1
j_call: TRBJ2-1
cdr3_aa: CSVEDQSGRAYEQFF

d_call: TRBD1
v_call: TRBV3-1
j_call: TRBJ1-1
cdr3_aa: CASSRTGQGVPEAFF

d_call: TRBD1
v_call: TRBV12-3/TRBV12-4
j_call: TRBJ1-1
cdr3_aa: CASSLDRGVSEAFF

d_call: NA
v_call: TRBV5-6
j_call: TRBJ2-7
cdr3_aa: CASSYDSSGYEQYF

d_call: NA
v_call: TRBV10-3
j_call: TRBJ2-3
cdr3_aa: CAISVRESAQYF

d_call: TRBD1
v_call: TRBV7-6
j_call: TRBJ1-1
cdr3_aa: CASSFRDSTPEAFF

d_call: NA
v_call: TRBV27
j_call: TRBJ2-1
cdr3_aa: CASRVTGAYNEQFF

d_call: TRBD2
v_call: TRBV7-8
j_call: TRBJ2-5
cdr3_aa: CASSFRWGGETQYF

d_call: TRBD1
v_call: TRBV5-5
j_call: TRBJ1-6
cdr3_aa: CASSLVGTVGSALHF

d_call: NA
v_call: TRBV6-6
j_call: TRBJ2-7
cdr3_aa: CASARTSPKEQYF

d_call: TRBD2
v_call: TRBV6-5
j_call: TRBJ2-6
cdr3_aa: CASRTLGGGANVLTF

d_call: NA
v_call: TRBV12-3/TRBV12-4
j_call: TRBJ1-1
cdr3_aa: CASSLRRGTEAFF

d_call: NA
v_call: TRBV7-9
j_call: TRBJ2-3
cdr3_aa: CASSTYSSDTQYF

d_call: NA
v_call: TRBV18
j_call: TRBJ1-4
cdr3_aa: CASSPQGRGEKLFF

d_call: NA
v_call: TRBV19
j_call: TRBJ2-1
cdr3_aa: CASSTGTYNEQFF

d_call: NA
v_call: TRBV20-1
j_call: TRBJ1-5
cdr3_aa: CSAGRQHSNQPQHF

d_call: NA
v_call: TRBV28
j_call: TRBJ1-1
cdr3_aa: CASRLQGLGAFF